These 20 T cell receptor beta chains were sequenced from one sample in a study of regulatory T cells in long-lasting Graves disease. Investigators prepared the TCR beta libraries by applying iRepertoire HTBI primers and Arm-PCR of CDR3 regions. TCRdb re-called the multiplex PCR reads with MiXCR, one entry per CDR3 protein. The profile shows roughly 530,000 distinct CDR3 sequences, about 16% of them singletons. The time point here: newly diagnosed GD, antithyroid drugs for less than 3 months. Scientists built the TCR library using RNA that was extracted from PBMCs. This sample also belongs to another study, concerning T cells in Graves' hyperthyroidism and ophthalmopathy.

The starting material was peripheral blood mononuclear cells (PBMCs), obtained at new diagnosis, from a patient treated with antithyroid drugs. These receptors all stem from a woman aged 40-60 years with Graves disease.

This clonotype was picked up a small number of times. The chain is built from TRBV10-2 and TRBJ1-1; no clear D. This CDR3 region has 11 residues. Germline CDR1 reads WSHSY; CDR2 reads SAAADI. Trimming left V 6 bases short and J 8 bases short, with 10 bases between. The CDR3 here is CASRSTDEAFF. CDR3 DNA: TGCGCCAGCAGGTCGACGGACGAAGCTTTCTTT.

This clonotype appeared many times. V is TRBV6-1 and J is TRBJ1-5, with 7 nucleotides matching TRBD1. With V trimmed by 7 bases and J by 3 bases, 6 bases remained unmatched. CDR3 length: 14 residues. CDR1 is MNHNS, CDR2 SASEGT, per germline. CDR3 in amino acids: CASNPTGINQPQHF. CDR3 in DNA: TGTGCCAGCAACCCGACAGGGATCAATCAGCCCCAGCATTTT.

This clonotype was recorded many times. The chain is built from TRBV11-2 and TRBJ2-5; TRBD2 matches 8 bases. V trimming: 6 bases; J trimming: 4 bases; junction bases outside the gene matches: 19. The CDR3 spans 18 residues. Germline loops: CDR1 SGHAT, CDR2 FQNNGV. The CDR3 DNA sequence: TGTGCCAGCAGTGATCCCGGGACTAGGGCGGTGTGGGGAGAGACCCAGTACTTC. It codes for CASSDPGTRAVWGETQYF.

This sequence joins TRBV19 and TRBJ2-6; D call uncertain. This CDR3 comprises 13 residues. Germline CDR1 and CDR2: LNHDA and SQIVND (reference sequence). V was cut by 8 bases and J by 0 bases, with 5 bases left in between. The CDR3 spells CASQVSGANVLTF. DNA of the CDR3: TGTGCCAGTCAGGTCTCTGGGGCCAACGTCCTGACTTTC. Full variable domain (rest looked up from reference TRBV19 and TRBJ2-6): DGGITQSPKYLFRKEGQNVTLSCEQNLNHDAMYWYRQDPGQGLRLIYYSQIVNDFQKGDIAEGYSVSREKKESFPLTVTSAQKNPTAFYLCASQVSGANVLTFGAGSRLTVL.

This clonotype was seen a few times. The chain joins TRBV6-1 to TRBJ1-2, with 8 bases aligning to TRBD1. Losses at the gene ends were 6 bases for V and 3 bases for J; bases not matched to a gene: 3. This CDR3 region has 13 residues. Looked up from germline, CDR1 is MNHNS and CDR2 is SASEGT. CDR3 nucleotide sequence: TGTGCCAGCAGGAGACAGGGGTACTATGGCTACACCTTC. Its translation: CASRRQGYYGYTF.

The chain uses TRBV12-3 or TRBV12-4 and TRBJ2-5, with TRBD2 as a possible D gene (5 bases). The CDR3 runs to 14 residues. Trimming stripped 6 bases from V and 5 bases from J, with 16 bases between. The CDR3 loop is CASSPSGGEETQYF. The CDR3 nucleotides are TGTGCCAGCAGCCCGAGCGGTGGGGAGGAGACCCAGTACTTC.

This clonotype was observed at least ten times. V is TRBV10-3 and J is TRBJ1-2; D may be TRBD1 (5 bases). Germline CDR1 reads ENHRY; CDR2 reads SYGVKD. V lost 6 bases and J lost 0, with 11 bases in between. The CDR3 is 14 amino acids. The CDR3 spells CAIRGTDANYGYTF. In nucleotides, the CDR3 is TGTGCCATCAGAGGGACGGACGCTAACTATGGCTACACCTTC.

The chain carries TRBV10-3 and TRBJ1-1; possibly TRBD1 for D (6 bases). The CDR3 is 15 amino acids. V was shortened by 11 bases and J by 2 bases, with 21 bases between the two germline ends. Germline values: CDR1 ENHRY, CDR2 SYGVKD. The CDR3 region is CASINGGSINTEAFF. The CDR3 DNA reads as TGTGCCTCCATAAATGGGGGCAGCATAAACACTGAAGCTTTCTTT.

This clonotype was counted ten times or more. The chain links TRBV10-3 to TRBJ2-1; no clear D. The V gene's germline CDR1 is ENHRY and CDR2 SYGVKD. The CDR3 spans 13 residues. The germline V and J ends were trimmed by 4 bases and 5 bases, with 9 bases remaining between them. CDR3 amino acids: CAISGGAHNEQFF. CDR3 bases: TGTGCCATCAGTGGCGGCGCTCACAATGAGCAGTTCTTC.

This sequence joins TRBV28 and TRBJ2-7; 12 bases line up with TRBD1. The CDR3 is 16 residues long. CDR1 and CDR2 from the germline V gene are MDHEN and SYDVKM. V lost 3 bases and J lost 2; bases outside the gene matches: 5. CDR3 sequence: CASSLSGTGGTYEQYF. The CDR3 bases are TGTGCCAGCAGTTTGAGCGGGACAGGGGGCACCTACGAGCAGTACTTC.

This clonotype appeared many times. The CDR3 sequence: CASSTTSGQETQYF. CDR3 DNA sequence: TGTGCCAGCAGTACGACTAGCGGCCAAGAGACCCAGTACTTC. This rearrangement joins TRBV12-3 or TRBV12-4 to TRBJ2-5; TRBD2 agrees at 9 bases. The CDR3 extends over 14 amino acids. With 5 bases clipped from V and 1 base from J, the junction kept 2 bases outside the gene matches.

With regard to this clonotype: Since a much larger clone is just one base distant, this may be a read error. CDR3 residues: CASSEYFPQGTSNEQYF. Here the CDR3 DNA reads TGTGCCAGCAGTGAATACTTTCCCCAGGGAACCTCCAACGAGCAGTACTTC. The chain uses TRBV6-1 and TRBJ2-7; D is perhaps TRBD1 (5 bases). This CDR3 spans 17 amino acids. Germline CDR1 MNHNS, CDR2 SASEGT.

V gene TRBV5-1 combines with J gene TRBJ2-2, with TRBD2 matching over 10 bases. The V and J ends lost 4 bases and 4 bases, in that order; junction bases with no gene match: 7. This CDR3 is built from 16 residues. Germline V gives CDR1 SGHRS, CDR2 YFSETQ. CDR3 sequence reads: CASSLLAGAVTGELFF. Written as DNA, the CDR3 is TGCGCCAGCAGCCTCCTAGCGGGGGCCGTCACCGGGGAGCTGTTTTTT.

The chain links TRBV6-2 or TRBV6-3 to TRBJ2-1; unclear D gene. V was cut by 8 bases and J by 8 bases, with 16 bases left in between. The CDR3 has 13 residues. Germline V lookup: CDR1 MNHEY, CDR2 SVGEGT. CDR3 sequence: CASGELGGDEQFF. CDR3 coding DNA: TGTGCCAGCGGCGAACTGGGTGGTGATGAGCAGTTCTTC.

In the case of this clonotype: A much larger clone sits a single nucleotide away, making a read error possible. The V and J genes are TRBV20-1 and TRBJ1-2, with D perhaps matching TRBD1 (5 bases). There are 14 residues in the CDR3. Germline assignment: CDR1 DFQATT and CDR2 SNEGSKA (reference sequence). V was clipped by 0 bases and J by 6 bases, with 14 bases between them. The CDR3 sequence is CSARDVLRGHGYTF. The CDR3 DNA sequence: TGCAGTGCTAGAGATGTATTGCGGGGACATGGCTACACCTTC.

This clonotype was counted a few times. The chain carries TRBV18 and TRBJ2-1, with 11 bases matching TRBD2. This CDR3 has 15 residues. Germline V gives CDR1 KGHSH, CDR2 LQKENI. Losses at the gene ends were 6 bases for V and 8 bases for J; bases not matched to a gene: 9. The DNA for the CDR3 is TGTGCCAGCTCGCCAATAGCGGGGGGGCTCGATGAGCAGTTCTTC. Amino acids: CASSPIAGGLDEQFF.

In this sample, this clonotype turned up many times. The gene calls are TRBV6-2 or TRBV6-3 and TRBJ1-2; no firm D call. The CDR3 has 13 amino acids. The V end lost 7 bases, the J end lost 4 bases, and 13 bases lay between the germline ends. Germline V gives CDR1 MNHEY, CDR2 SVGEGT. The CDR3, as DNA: TGTGCCAGCATCCCAGCAGTACTCTATGGCTACACCTTC. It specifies CASIPAVLYGYTF.

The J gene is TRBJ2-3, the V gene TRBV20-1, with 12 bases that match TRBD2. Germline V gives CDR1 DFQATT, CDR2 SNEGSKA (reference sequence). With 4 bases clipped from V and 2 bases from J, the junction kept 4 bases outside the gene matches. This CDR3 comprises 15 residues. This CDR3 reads CSAILAGGNTDTQYF. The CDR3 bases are TGCAGTGCTATACTAGCGGGGGGAAACACAGATACGCAGTATTTT.

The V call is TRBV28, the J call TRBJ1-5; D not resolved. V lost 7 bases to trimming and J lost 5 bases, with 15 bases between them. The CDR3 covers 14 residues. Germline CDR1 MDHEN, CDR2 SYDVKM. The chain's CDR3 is CASTPPGFDQPQHF. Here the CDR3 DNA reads TGTGCCAGCACCCCCCCTGGGTTCGATCAGCCCCAGCATTTT. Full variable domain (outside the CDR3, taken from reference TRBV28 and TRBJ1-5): DVKVTQSSRYLVKRTGEKVFLECVQDMDHENMFWYRQDPGLGLRLIYFSYDVKMKEKGDIPEGYSVSREKKERFSLILESASTNQTSMYLCASTPPGFDQPQHFGDGTRLSIL.

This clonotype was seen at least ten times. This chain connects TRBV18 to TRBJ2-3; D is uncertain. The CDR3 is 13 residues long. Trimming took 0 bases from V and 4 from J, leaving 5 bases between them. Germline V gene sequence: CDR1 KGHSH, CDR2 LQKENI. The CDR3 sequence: CASSPPISDTQYF. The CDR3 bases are TGTGCCAGCTCACCACCAATCTCAGATACGCAGTATTTT.